The T cell receptor (beta chain) under discussion was sequenced for a study of Ad26.COV2.S vaccination and SARS-CoV-2 variants. About the study: Participants got Ad26.COV2.S intramuscularly, once or twice 56 days apart. Study-wide points: Reported post-vaccination CD8+ and CD4+ T cell responses to spike showed substantial breadth.

About this clone itself: Antigen specificity is unknown.

Treatment of the sample: roughly 20 received Ad26.COV2.S at low or high dose, single or two shots; several received placebo; per-sample allocation not given. Following the first vaccine or placebo injection, samples were taken on day 63. The donor was a Boston adult aged 18-55 years. Libraries were prepared by immunoSEQ multiplex PCR; TCRdb keeps only in-frame clonotypes and omits some of them. Of hundreds of thousands of clones in the sample, approximately 84% were seen once. The J segment lost 4 bases and the V segment lost 5 bases, leaving 10 bases of the junction unmatched. This CDR3 contains 16 residues. Per the germline V gene, CDR1 is LNHNV and CDR2 is YYDKDF (reference sequence).

The sample consisted of peripheral blood, taken in a trial of Ad26.COV2.S vaccine versus placebo. This receptor was identified in a person between 18 and 65 years old who received the Ad26.COV2.S COVID-19 vaccine or a placebo. The V call is TRBV15, the J call TRBJ1-2; 10 bases are a match to TRBD1. CDR3: CATSRPGTGVIYGYTF. CDR3 sequence (DNA): TGTGCCACCAGCCGACCGGGGACAGGGGTTATCTATGGCTACACCTTC.